The rows below give T cell receptor beta chains drawn from one sample of a study of blood T cell repertoires in COVID-19. Only in-frame clones appear in the TCRdb table, and some are missing; sequencing was by immunoSEQ multiplex PCR. The sample records approximately 100,000 clones, roughly 87% being singletons. The sample consisted of peripheral blood. These receptors were obtained from a human donor in a cohort sampled during active COVID-19. Each CDR3 is given with its conserved first and last residue. The order of the fields is J gene, D gene, V gene, clone size, CDR3 protein, CDR3 DNA. A D gene is named only where the DNA matches it firmly. For some rows the clone size is stated as once, few or many, or as a class when expanded; others skip it.

TRBJ2-1 | TRBD2 | TRBV27 | . | CASSSLAGSGYNEQFF | TGTGCCAGCAGTTCACTAGCGGGCTCTGGGTACAATGAGCAGTTCTTC
TRBJ2-1 | TRBD2 | TRBV19 | . | CASSPRWGLADNEQFF | TGTGCCAGTAGCCCCCGTTGGGGACTAGCGGACAATGAGCAGTTCTTC
TRBJ2-7 | . | TRBV6-6 | . | CASSYSGAISYEQYF | TGTGCCAGCAGTTACTCGGGAGCAATCTCCTACGAGCAGTACTTC
TRBJ2-5 | . | TRBV9 | . | CASSPPLTETQYF | TGTGCCAGCAGCCCGCCCCTAACGGAGACCCAGTACTTC
TRBJ2-3 | . | TRBV19 | once | CATDPRTPSTDTQYF | TGTGCCACCGACCCGCGGACACCTAGCACAGATACGCAGTATTTT
TRBJ2-7 | TRBD2 | TRBV27 | . | CASSLAASGTHEQYF | TGTGCCAGCAGTTTGGCCGCCAGCGGGACCCACGAGCAGTACTTC
TRBJ2-7 | . | TRBV10-2 | few | CASMAGVEQYF | TGCGCCAGCATGGCAGGCGTAGAGCAGTACTTC
TRBJ1-1 | . | TRBV5-6 | . | CASSLVALVNTEAFF | TGTGCCAGCAGCTTGGTTGCGCTAGTGAACACTGAAGCTTTCTTT
TRBJ2-7 | TRBD1 | TRBV28 | . | CASSLGQGVQEQYF | TGTGCCAGCAGCCTGGGACAGGGGGTTCAAGAGCAGTACTTC
TRBJ1-4 | TRBD1 | TRBV3-1/TRBV3-2 | . | CASSTGTENEKLFF | TGTGCCAGCAGCACCGGGACAGAGAATGAAAAACTGTTTTTT
TRBJ2-1 | TRBD1 | TRBV19 | . | CASSPPDRGWNEQFF | TGTGCCAGTAGTCCGCCGGACAGGGGTTGGAATGAGCAGTTCTTC
TRBJ2-5 | TRBD2 | TRBV5-1 | once | CASSSGGLAGGPETQYF | TGCGCCAGCAGCTCTGGGGGGCTGGCGGGGGGGCCAGAGACCCAGTACTTC
TRBJ2-6 | . | TRBV28 | . | CASSSPYGGVVAGANVLTF | TGTGCCAGCAGTTCCCCCTACGGGGGAGTGGTGGCTGGGGCCAACGTCCTGACTTTC
TRBJ2-4 | TRBD1 | TRBV5-5 | . | CASSARDRNWGNIQYF | TGTGCCAGCAGCGCCCGGGACAGGAATTGGGGAAACATTCAGTACTTC
TRBJ2-4 | TRBD1 | TRBV3-1/TRBV3-2 | . | CASSRTGLGAKNIQYF | TGTGCCAGCAGCCGGACAGGGCTAGGCGCCAAAAACATTCAGTACTTC
TRBJ2-3 | . | TRBV6-5 | . | CASSYGGSSTDTQYF | TGTGCCAGCAGTTACGGTGGCAGTAGCACAGATACGCAGTATTTT